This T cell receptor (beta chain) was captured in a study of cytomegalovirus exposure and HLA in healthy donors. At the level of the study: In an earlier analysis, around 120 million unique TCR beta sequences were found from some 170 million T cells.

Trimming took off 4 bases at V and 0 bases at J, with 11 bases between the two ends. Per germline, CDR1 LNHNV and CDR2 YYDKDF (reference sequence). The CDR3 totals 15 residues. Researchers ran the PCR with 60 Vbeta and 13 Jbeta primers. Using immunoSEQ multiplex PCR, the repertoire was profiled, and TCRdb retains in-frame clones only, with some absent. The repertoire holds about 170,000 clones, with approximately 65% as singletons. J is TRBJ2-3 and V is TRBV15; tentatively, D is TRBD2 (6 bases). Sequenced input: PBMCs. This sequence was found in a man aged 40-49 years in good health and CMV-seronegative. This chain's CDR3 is CATSTHAGSTDTQYF. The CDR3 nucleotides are TGTGCCACCAGCACGCACGCGGGGAGCACAGATACGCAGTATTTT.